This passage covers 13 T cell receptor beta chains from one sample sequenced in a study of human T cells and chemical hapten exposure. One entry per CDR3 protein results from TCRdb running MiXCR on the RACE reads. The sample consists of about 290,000 distinct CDR3 sequences, roughly 7.7% of them appearing once. Indicated time point: pre-sensitization, week 0. As to treatment: therapeutic diphenylcyclopropenone sensitization with weekly scalp DPC. The sample was whole blood, taken in connection with sensitization to the hapten diphenylcyclopropenone (DPC). These receptors all stem from a man aged 18 to 29 with alopecia areata. Some clones in this sample may be carry-over from other donors' samples.

The chain combines TRBV28 with TRBJ2-7, with D uncertain. V was cut by 6 bases and J by 2 bases, with 11 bases left in between. The germline gives CDR1 MDHEN, CDR2 SYDVKM. CDR3 size: 13 residues. CDR3 DNA sequence: TGTGCCAGCAGGCCGTCGGTAACCTACGAGCAGTACTTC. It translates to CASRPSVTYEQYF.

Points on this clonotype: One base away lies a much larger clone, so this may be a sequencing read error. The gene calls are TRBV6-4 and TRBJ2-3, with TRBD2 matching over 10 bases. Germline V gene lookup returns CDR1 MRHNA and CDR2 SNTAGT. This CDR3 has 15 amino acids. The ends lost 3 bases at V and 5 bases at J; junction bases unmatched: 5. The CDR3 here is CASSEASGGIDTQYF. In DNA form, the CDR3 reads TGTGCCAGCAGTGAGGCTAGCGGGGGCATAGATACGCAGTATTTT.

This clonotype has at least ten counts. The J gene is TRBJ1-3, the V gene TRBV7-3, with D hard to call. CDR3 length: 15 amino acids. Trimming took 0 bases from V and 0 from J, leaving 6 bases between them. Per germline, CDR1 SGHTA and CDR2 FQGTGA. The CDR3 here is CASSLTGSSGNTIYF. The CDR3 nucleotides read TGTGCCAGCAGCTTAACAGGCAGCTCTGGAAACACCATATATTTT.

This clonotype was seen ten or more times. The chain has TRBV6-4 and TRBJ2-5; D uncertain. Germline V CDR1 and CDR2: MRHNA, SNTAGT. The CDR3 contains 14 residues. Trimming pared 6 bases from V and 2 bases from J, leaving 13 bases between. The CDR3 here is CASSPDGQQETQYF. The CDR3 DNA follows: TGTGCCAGCAGCCCGGATGGTCAGCAAGAGACCCAGTACTTC.

The chain uses TRBV6-2 or TRBV6-3 and TRBJ1-5, with D perhaps TRBD1 (5 bases). Germline CDR1 reads MNHEY; CDR2 reads SVGEGT. The germline V and J ends were trimmed by 3 bases and 5 bases, with 11 bases remaining between them. The CDR3 is made up of 14 amino acids. CDR3 sequence reads: CASSYFREDQPQHF. CDR3 nucleotides: TGTGCCAGCAGTTATTTCAGGGAGGATCAGCCCCAGCATTTT.

This clonotype was seen a few times. This chain uses TRBV7-9 with TRBJ2-3; D possibly corresponds to TRBD2 (6 bases). The CDR3 has 13 residues. Trimming took 7 bases from V and 2 from J, leaving 10 bases between them. Germline CDR1 SEHNR, CDR2 FQNEAQ (reference sequence). CDR3 DNA sequence: TGTGCCAGCATAGCGGTTCCCACAGATACGCAGTATTTT. This sequence encodes CASIAVPTDTQYF. The whole variable domain, filled in from reference TRBV7-9 and TRBJ2-3, reads DTGVSQNPRHKITKRGQNVTFRCDPISEHNRLYWYRQTLGQGPEFLTYFQNEAQLEKSRLLSDRFSAERPKGSFSTLEIQRTEQGDSAMYLCASIAVPTDTQYFGPGTRLTVL.

This clonotype showed up just a few times. The rearrangement joins TRBV9 to TRBJ1-3; D is unclear. Trimming pared 3 bases from V and 0 bases from J, leaving 13 bases between. This CDR3 is built from 16 residues. Germline V gene data show CDR1 as SGDLS and CDR2 as YYNGEE. Here the CDR3 reads CASSGRPANSGNTIYF. The CDR3 DNA reads as TGTGCCAGCAGCGGTCGACCGGCAAACTCTGGAAACACCATATATTTT. Together with reference TRBV9 and TRBJ1-3, the CDR3 gives the full variable domain: DSGVTQTPKHLITATGQRVTLRCSPRSGDLSVYWYQQSLDQGLQFLIQYYNGEERAKGNILERFSAQQFPDLHSELNLSSLELGDSALYFCASSGRPANSGNTIYFGEGSWLTVV.

The chain has TRBV5-1 and TRBJ2-3; D not certain. Germline lookup yields CDR1 SGHRS and CDR2 YFSETQ. Deletions cut 0 bases from V and 0 bases from J, with 17 bases between. CDR3 length equals 18 residues. CDR3 DNA sequence: TGCGCCAGCAGCTTGGCTGTTTCTGGGCAGGTCAGCACAGATACGCAGTATTTT. Its protein product is CASSLAVSGQVSTDTQYF.

This clonotype was seen many times. The rearrangement uses TRBV20-1 and TRBJ2-1, with 8 bases fitting TRBD1. CDR1 DFQATT and CDR2 SNEGSKA come from the germline V gene (reference sequence). The CDR3 is 14 residues long. Trimming at V came to 3 bases and at J to 4 bases, leaving 5 bases not matched to a gene. Written as DNA, the CDR3 is TGCAGTGCTAGCACGGGGACAGGATACAATGAGCAGTTCTTC. Protein product: CSASTGTGYNEQFF.

This clonotype showed up just a few times. For the CDR3, the DNA is TGCAGTGCTAGACCTGTAGACAATGAGCAGTTCTTC. This sequence encodes CSARPVDNEQFF. The chain links TRBV20-1 to TRBJ2-1; D unresolved. The germline CDR1 and CDR2 sequences are DFQATT and SNEGSKA (reference sequence). The V and J ends lost 2 bases and 5 bases respectively, with 7 bases between them. The CDR3 covers 12 residues.

In this sample, this clonotype turned up a few times. V usage is TRBV20-1 and J usage is TRBJ1-5; the D gene is possibly TRBD1 (6 bases). In germline, CDR1 is DFQATT, CDR2 SNEGSKA (reference sequence). The V end was cut by 4 bases, the J end by 4 bases, with 11 bases between. This CDR3 is 13 amino acids long. The CDR3 region is CSAKHRVNQPQHF. Here the CDR3 DNA reads TGCAGTGCTAAACACAGGGTTAATCAGCCCCAGCATTTT.

The V gene is TRBV6-2 or TRBV6-3, the J gene TRBJ1-2; D not certain. Trimming left V 6 bases short and J 3 bases short, with 17 bases between. The length of the CDR3 is 15 residues. Germline CDR1 and CDR2: MNHEY and SVGEGT. The chain's CDR3 is CASRPEGSHDYGYTF. As DNA, the CDR3 is TGTGCCAGCAGACCCGAGGGATCGCACGACTATGGCTACACCTTC.

J is TRBJ1-1 and V is TRBV7-3; D might be TRBD1 (6 bases). V dropped 0 bases and J dropped 1 base, with 12 bases sitting between them. Looked up from germline, CDR1 is SGHTA and CDR2 is FQGTGA. The CDR3 loop spans 16 amino acids. CDR3 amino acids: CASSLTGGGSNTEAFF. CDR3 coding DNA: TGTGCCAGCAGCTTAACGGGGGGCGGATCGAACACTGAAGCTTTCTTT.